This T cell receptor (beta chain) was identified in a study of T-cell reconstitution after alpha-beta-depleted transplantation in children. A library of TCRbeta sequences, prepared with unique molecular identifiers, was generated. TCRdb re-called the PCR reads through MiXCR, storing one row per CDR3 protein. The table shows approximately 650,000 distinct CDR3 sequences, with approximately 14% occurring only once. The CDR3 spans 17 residues. The V gene lost 4 bases and the J gene lost 3 bases, with 24 bases spanning the gap. The V gene's germline CDR1 is GTSNPN and CDR2 SVGIG (reference sequence). The gene calls are TRBV30 and TRBJ1-2; a weak D match, TRBD1 (5 bases). The sequence was collected from a girl aged 2 to 9 with congenital amegakaryocytic thrombocytopenia, due to receive a stem cell transplant. The sequenced sample was PBMCs, obtained before TCRalphabeta/CD19-depleted stem cell transplant. CDR3 protein: CAWTAKAGPTMDYGYTF. The CDR3 coding sequence is TGTGCCTGGACAGCCAAAGCGGGGCCAACAATGGACTATGGCTACACCTTC.